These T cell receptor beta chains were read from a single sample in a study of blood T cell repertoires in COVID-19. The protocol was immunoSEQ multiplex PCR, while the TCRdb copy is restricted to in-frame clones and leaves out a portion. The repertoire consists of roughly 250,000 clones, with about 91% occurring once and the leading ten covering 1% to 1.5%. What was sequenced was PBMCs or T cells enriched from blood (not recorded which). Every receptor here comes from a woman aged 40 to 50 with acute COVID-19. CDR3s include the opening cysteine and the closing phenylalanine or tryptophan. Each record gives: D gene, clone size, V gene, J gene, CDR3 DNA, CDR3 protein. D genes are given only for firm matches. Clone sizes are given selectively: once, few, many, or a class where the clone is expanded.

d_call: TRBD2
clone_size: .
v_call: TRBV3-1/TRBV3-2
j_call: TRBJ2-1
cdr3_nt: TGTGCCAGCAGCCAAGATGTACTAGCGGACTACAATGAGCAGTTCTTC
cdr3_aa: CASSQDVLADYNEQFF

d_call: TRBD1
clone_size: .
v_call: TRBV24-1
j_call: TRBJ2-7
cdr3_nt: TGTGCCACCAGTGATTTTGAGGGGGCAACCTACGAGCAGTACTTC
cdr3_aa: CATSDFEGATYEQYF

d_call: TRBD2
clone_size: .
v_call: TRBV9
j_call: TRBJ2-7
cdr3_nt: TGTGCCAGCAGCGTAGGGGGACTAGCGGGAGGCGAGCAGTACTTC
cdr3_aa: CASSVGGLAGGEQYF

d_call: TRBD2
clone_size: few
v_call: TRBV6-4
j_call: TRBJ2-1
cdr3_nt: TGTGCCAGCAGTGTAGCGGGAGGGCCCTACAATGAGCAGTTCTTC
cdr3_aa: CASSVAGGPYNEQFF

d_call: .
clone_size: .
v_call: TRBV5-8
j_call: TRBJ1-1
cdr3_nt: TGTGCCAGCAGCTTGGAAAATTTTGGGGCCGCTGAAGCTTTCTTT
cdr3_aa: CASSLENFGAAEAFF

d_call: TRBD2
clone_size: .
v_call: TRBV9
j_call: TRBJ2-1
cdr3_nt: TGTGCCAGCAGCGCCAGGACTAGCGGGAGCGGTGAGCAGTTCTTC
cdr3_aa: CASSARTSGSGEQFF

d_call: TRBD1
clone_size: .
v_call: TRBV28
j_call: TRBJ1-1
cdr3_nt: TGTGCCAGTAATTTTGGACAGGGGTGGAACACTGAAGCTTTCTTT
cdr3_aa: CASNFGQGWNTEAFF

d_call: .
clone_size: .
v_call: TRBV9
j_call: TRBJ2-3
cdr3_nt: TGTGCCAGCAGCCCCCGTGCGGGAGATACGCAGTATTTT
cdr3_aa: CASSPRAGDTQYF

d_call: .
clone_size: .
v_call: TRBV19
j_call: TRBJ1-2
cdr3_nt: TGTGCCAGTATCTTGGGGGCTCCACCCTATCCCCGGGATGGCTACACCTTC
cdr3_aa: CASILGAPPYPRDGYTF

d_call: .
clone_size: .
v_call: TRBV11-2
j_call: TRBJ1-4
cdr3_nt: TGTGCCAGCAGCTTAATGCTAAGGGAGGAAAAACTGTTTTTT
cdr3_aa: CASSLMLREEKLFF

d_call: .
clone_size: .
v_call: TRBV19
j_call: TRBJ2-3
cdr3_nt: TGTGCCAGTACCCGGGCGGGACAGCTCCCTTTCGGGGATACGCAGTATTTT
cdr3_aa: CASTRAGQLPFGDTQYF

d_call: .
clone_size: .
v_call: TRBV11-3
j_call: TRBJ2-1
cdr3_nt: TGTGCCAGCAGCGTCCTGGGCTCCGGGGTTGAGCAGTTCTTC
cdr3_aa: CASSVLGSGVEQFF

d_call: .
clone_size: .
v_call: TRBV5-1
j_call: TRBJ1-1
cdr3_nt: TGCGCCAGCAGCTATGGCAGGGACACTGAAGCTTTCTTT
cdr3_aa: CASSYGRDTEAFF

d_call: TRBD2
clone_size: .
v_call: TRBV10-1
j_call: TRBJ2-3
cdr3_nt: TGCGCCAGCAGTGAGTTTGGAGCGGGATCATACCTAGCTACGCAGTATTTT
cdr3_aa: CASSEFGAGSYLATQYF

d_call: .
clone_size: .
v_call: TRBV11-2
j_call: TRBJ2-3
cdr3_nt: TGTGCCAGCAGCACAATCAGGGGTGCAGATACGCAGTATTTT
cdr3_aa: CASSTIRGADTQYF

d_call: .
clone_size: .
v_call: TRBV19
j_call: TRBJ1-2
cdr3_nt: TGTGCCAGTACCATCGGGAACAAACTAAATCAGGGCTACACCTTC
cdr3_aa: CASTIGNKLNQGYTF

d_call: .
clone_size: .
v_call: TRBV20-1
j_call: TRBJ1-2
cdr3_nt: TGCAGTCAGAACGAAAACTATGGCTACACCTTC
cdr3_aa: CSQNENYGYTF

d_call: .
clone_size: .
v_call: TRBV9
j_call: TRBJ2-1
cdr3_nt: TGTGCCAGCAGCGCAGGGGTAAGGGAGCAGTTCTTC
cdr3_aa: CASSAGVREQFF

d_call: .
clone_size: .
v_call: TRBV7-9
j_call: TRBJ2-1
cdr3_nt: TGTGCCAGCAGCCCGGACAGTAATGAGCAGTTCTTC
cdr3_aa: CASSPDSNEQFF

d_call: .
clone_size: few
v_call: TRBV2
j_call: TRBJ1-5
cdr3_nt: TGTGCCAGCAGTGAAGCGCGTGTGACAGATAATCAGCCCCAGCATTTT
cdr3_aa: CASSEARVTDNQPQHF

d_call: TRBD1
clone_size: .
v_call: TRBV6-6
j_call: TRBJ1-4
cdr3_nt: TGTGCCAGCAGGCAACAGGGGGCCAAACTGTTTTTT
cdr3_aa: CASRQQGAKLFF

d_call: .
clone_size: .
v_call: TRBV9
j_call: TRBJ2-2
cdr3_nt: TGTGCCAGCAGCGGCAGGGGAACCGGGGAGCTGTTTTTT
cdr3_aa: CASSGRGTGELFF

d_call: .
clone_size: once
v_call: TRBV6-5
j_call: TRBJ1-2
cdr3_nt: TGTGCCAGCAGTTACGGGGGACATAACTATGGCTACACCTTC
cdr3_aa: CASSYGGHNYGYTF

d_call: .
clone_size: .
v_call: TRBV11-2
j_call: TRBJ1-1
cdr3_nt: TGTGCCAGCAGCTTTGAATCAGGTGAAGCTTTCTTT
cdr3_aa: CASSFESGEAFF